The 10 T cell receptor beta chains reported below all come from one sample, sequenced in a study of CD8 T cells in ankylosing spondylitis (TCRdb year 2017). Library generation was performed with 5' RACE. TCRdb shows the sequencer as Illumina HiSeq 2500. The public sequencing data were trimmed at Q25 with fastp and processed into clonotypes with MiXCR by TCRdb, which kept only in-frame beta chains. CDR3 protein sequences are deduplicated, and each keeps its most common genes and DNA. Recorded for this sample are just over 350,000 distinct CDR3 sequences; 20% to 25% of them occurred a single time. The ten largest account for roughly 13% of the sample. Material: blood, either unsorted or a sorted T cell fraction (not recorded which). The receptors originated from a male donor with ankylosing spondylitis or in good health (not recorded which).

The rearrangement joins TRBV9 to TRBJ2-7; TRBD1 is a possible D gene (5 bases). The V gene's germline CDR1 is SGDLS and CDR2 YYNGEE. The ends were cut back, 4 bases at V and 4 bases at J, with 12 bases in the middle. The CDR3 contains 13 residues. Here the CDR3 reads CASSPDTLYEQYF. CDR3 nucleotide sequence: TGTGCCAGCAGCCCGGACACACTGTACGAGCAGTACTTC.

This clonotype was detected many times. The chain couples TRBV6-1 to TRBJ2-1; D is uncertain. Germline V gene lookup returns CDR1 MNHNS and CDR2 SASEGT. The V end lost 3 bases, the J end lost 3 bases, and 12 bases lay between the germline ends. CDR3 size: 15 residues. The CDR3 here is CASSETSDGYNEQFF. The CDR3 nucleotides read TGTGCCAGCAGTGAGACGTCAGACGGCTACAATGAGCAGTTCTTC.

This clonotype was observed a handful of times. The genes are TRBV12-3 or TRBV12-4 and TRBJ2-7, with a tentative D call TRBD2 (6 bases). The CDR3 totals 15 residues. V dropped 7 bases and J dropped 3 bases, with 19 bases sitting between them. CDR3 region: CASTQGGTYYYEQYF. The CDR3 DNA sequence: TGTGCCAGCACCCAAGGAGGGACTTACTACTACGAGCAGTACTTC.

V gene TRBV5-1 combines with J gene TRBJ2-2; 10 bases match TRBD1. The trim removed 0 bases at V and 9 bases at J, leaving 8 bases unmatched. Germline V lookup: CDR1 SGHRS, CDR2 YFSETQ. The CDR3 spans 16 residues. In nucleotides, the CDR3 is TGCGCCAGCAGCTTGGTCCAGACAGGGGGCGAACGGGAGCTGTTTTTT. This gives the protein CASSLVQTGGERELFF.

This clonotype was counted a few times. The chain employs TRBV20-1 and TRBJ2-1; no definite D call. V lost 3 bases, J lost 8 bases, and 20 bases lay in between. From germline, CDR1 is DFQATT and CDR2 SNEGSKA (reference sequence). This CDR3 has 15 amino acids. The CDR3 spells CSASDIRSYTYEQFF. In DNA, the CDR3 is TGCAGTGCTAGCGACATAAGATCCTATACATATGAGCAGTTCTTC.

This clonotype was counted only a few times. The chain employs TRBV4-1 and TRBJ2-3, with unresolved D. Trimming removed 1 base at V and 0 bases at J, with 5 bases between. The CDR3 has 14 residues. In germline, CDR1 is MGHRA, CDR2 YSYEKL. CDR3 protein: CASSQVTSTDTQYF. The CDR3 bases are TGCGCCAGCAGCCAAGTAACGAGCACAGATACGCAGTATTTT.

The rearrangement joins TRBV20-1 to TRBJ2-3; the D is unclear. This CDR3 comprises 13 residues. The germline CDR1 and CDR2 sequences are DFQATT and SNEGSKA (reference sequence). The CDR3 reads CTGDGLAPDTQYF. For the CDR3, the DNA is TGCACCGGCGACGGGTTAGCCCCAGATACGCAGTATTTT.

In this sample, this clonotype turned up many times. Its ends do not fully match the called genes, so a read error is possible. The J gene is TRBJ2-7, the V gene TRBV5-1; D not certain. There are 11 residues in the CDR3. CDR1 SGHRS and CDR2 YFSETQ come from the germline V gene. The CDR3: CASSLEGEQYF. The CDR3 DNA is TGTGCCAGCAGCTTAGAAGGCGAGCAGTACTTC.

The rearrangement links TRBV12-3 or TRBV12-4 to TRBJ2-6; D is undetermined. The CDR3 runs 14 residues. Trimming left V 11 bases short and J 0 bases short, with 11 bases between. CDR3 protein: CAVGYSSGANVLTF. DNA of the CDR3: TGTGCCGTCGGGTATAGCTCTGGGGCCAACGTCCTGACTTTC.

This chain uses TRBV29-1 with TRBJ2-2, with 7 bases identical to TRBD1. CDR3 length: 12 residues. The V gene end was trimmed by 5 bases and the J gene end by 6 bases; junction bases not matched to a gene: 3. Germline values: CDR1 SQVTM, CDR2 ANQGSEA. The chain's CDR3 is CSVSGQAGELFF. The DNA for the CDR3 is TGCAGCGTTTCTGGACAGGCCGGGGAGCTGTTTTTT.